This TCR beta chain is from a study of blood T cells in healthy people across ages. This CDR3 comprises 15 residues. CDR1 and CDR2 from the germline V gene are MNHEY and SMNVEV (reference sequence). Study-wide points: Using unsorted PBMCs precluded a conclusive naive versus antigen-experienced comparison. With age, beta diversity per million T cells declined roughly linearly, significantly by about 37.

For the second PCR, which ran for about 6 to 11 cycles, a sample-barcoded 5' primer and a J-beta primer mix were used. Each cDNA molecule was tagged by a template-switch adaptor with 12 random nucleotides. From the 5' RACE reads, TCRdb called clonotypes with MiXCR, one entry per CDR3 protein. The repertoire holds more than 700,000 distinct CDR3 sequences, about half seen once, with about a sixth in the top ten. This clonotype was detected a few times. What it binds is not known. It may be a read error: a sequence one base away is much more abundant. The specimen sequenced was blood. V and J are TRBV27 and TRBJ2-5; TRBD1 agrees at 8 bases. The J call is uncertain, as TRBJ2-1 better fits the DNA end. The receptor's source is a man of 80 years or more in good health. For the CDR3, the DNA is TGTGCCAGCAGTCCGTTGGACAGGGCTGAAGAGACCCAGTTCTTC. As protein: CASSPLDRAEETQFF.